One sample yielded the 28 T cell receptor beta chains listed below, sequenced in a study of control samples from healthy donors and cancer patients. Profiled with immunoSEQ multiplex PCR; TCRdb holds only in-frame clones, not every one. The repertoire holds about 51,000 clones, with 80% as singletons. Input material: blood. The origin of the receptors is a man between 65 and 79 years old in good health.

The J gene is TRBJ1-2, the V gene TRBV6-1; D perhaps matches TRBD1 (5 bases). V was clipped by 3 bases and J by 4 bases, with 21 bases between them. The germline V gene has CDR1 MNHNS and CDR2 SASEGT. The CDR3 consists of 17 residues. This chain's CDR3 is CASSDQRQNYPFYGYTF. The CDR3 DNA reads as TGTGCCAGCAGTGATCAAAGACAGAACTACCCCTTCTATGGCTACACCTTC.

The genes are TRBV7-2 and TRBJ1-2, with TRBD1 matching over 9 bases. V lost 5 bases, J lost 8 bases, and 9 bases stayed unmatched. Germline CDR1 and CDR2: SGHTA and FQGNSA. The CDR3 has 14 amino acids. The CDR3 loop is CASSGRTGVGGYTF. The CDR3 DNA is TGTGCCAGCAGCGGAAGGACAGGGGTAGGCGGCTACACCTTC.

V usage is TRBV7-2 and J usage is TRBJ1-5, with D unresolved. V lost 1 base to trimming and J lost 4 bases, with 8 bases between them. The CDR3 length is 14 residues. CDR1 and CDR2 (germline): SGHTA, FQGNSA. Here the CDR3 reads CASSLVQSNQPQHF. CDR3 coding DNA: TGTGCCAGCAGCTTAGTGCAATCGAATCAGCCCCAGCATTTT.

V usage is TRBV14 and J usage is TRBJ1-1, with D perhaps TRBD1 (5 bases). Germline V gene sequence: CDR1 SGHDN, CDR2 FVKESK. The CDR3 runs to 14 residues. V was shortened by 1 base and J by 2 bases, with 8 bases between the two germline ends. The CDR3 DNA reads TGTGCCAGCAGCCAAGTTGGGGGTAACACTGAAGCTTTCTTT. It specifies CASSQVGGNTEAFF.

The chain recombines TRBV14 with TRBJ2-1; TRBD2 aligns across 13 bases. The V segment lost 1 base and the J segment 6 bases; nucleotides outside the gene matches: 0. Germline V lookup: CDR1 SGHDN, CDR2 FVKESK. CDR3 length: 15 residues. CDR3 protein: CASSQGTSGSNEQFF. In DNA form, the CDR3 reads TGTGCCAGCAGCCAAGGGACTAGCGGGAGCAATGAGCAGTTCTTC. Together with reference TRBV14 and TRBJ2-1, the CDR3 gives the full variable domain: EAGVTQFPSHSVIEKGQTVTLRCDPISGHDNLYWYRRVMGKEIKFLLHFVKESKQDESGMPNNRFLAERTGGTYSTLKVQPAELEDSGVYFCASSQGTSGSNEQFFGPGTRLTVL.

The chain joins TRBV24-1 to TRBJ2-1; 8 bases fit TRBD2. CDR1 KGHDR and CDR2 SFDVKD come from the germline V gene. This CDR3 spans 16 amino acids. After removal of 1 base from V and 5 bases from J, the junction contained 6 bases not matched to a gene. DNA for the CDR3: TGTGCCACCAGTGATTTAGGAGCGGGAGAAAACAATGAGCAGTTCTTC. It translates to CATSDLGAGENNEQFF.

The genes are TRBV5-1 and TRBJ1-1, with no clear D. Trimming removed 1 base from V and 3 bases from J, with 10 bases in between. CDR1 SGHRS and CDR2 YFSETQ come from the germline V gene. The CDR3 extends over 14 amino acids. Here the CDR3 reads CASSLSVEDTEAFF. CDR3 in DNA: TGCGCCAGCAGCTTGAGTGTGGAGGACACTGAAGCTTTCTTT. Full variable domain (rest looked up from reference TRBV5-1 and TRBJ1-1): KAGVTQTPRYLIKTRGQQVTLSCSPISGHRSVSWYQQTPGQGLQFLFEYFSETQRNKGNFPGRFSGRQFSNSRSEMNVSTLELGDSALYLCASSLSVEDTEAFFGQGTRLTVV.

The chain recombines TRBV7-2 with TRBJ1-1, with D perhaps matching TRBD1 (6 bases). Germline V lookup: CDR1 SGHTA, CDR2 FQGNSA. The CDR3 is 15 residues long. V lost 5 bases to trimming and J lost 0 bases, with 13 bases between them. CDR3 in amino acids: CASSPSGQLNTEAFF. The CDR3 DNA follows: TGTGCCAGCAGCCCCTCCGGACAGTTGAACACTGAAGCTTTCTTT.

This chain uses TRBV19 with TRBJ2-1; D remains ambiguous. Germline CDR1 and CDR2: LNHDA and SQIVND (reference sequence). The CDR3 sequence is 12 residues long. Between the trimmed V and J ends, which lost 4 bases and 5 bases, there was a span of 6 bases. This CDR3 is CASSTWNNEQFF. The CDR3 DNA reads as TGTGCCAGTAGTACATGGAACAATGAGCAGTTCTTC.

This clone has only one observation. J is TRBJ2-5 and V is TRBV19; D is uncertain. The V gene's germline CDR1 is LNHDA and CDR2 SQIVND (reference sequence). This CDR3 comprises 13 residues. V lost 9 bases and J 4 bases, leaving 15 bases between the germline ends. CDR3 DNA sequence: TGTGCCAGCACCTCCGGAGCTGGAGAGACCCAGTACTTC. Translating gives CASTSGAGETQYF.

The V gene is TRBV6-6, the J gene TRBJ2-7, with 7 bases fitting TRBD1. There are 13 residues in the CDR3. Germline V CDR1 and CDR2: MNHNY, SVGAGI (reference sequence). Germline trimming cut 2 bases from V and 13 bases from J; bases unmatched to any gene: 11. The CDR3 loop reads CASSYGEQGKYYF. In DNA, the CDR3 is TGTGCCAGCAGTTACGGGGAACAGGGGAAATACTACTTC.

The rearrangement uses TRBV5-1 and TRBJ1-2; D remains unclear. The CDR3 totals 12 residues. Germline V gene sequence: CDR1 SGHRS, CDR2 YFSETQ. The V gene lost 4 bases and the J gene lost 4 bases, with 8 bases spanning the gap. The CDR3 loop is CASSPEGYGYTF. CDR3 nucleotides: TGCGCCAGCAGCCCCGAGGGCTATGGCTACACCTTC.

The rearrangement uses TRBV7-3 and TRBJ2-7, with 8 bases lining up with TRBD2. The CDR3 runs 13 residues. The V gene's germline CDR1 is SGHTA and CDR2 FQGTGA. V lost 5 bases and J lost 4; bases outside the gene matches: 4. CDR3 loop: CASSPSGRYEQYF. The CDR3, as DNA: TGTGCCAGCAGCCCGAGCGGGAGATACGAGCAGTACTTC.

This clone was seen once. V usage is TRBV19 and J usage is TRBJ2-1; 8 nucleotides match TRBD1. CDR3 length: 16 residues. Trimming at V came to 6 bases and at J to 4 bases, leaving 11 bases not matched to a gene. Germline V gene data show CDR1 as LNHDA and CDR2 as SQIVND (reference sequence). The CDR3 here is CASSPQRQGTYNEQFF. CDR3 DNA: TGTGCCAGTAGCCCTCAAAGACAGGGGACATACAATGAGCAGTTCTTC.

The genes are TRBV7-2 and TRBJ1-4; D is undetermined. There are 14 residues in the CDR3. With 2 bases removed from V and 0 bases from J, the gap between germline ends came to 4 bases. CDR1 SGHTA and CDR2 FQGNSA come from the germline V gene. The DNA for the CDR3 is TGTGCCAGCAGCTTAACGTCAACTAATGAAAAACTGTTTTTT. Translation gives CASSLTSTNEKLFF.

CDR3 residues: CATSRGDRAYKETQYF. The CDR3 bases are TGTGCCACCAGCAGAGGGGACAGGGCTTATAAAGAGACCCAGTACTTC. This chain links TRBV15 with TRBJ2-5; 9 nucleotides line up with TRBD1. V lost 1 base and J lost 3; bases outside the gene matches: 6. This CDR3 is built from 16 residues. Germline V lookup: CDR1 LNHNV, CDR2 YYDKDF (reference sequence).

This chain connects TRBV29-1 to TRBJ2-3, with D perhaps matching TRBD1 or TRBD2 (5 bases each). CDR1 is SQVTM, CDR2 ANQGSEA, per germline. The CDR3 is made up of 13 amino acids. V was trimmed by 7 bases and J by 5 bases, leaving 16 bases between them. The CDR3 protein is CSADLRGGDTQYF. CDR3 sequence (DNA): TGCAGCGCCGATCTTCGGGGCGGAGATACGCAGTATTTT.

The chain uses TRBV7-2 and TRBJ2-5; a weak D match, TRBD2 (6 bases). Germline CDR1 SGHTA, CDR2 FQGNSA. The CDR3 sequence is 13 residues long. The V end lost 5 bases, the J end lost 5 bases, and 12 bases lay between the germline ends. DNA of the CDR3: TGTGCCAGCAGCCGCCGGGACTTGGAGACCCAGTACTTC. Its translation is CASSRRDLETQYF.

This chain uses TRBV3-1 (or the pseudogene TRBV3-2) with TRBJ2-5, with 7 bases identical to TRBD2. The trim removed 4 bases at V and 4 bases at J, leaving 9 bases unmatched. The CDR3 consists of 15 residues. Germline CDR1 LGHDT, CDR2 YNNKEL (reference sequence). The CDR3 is CASSPPGRAGETQYF. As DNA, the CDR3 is TGTGCCAGCAGCCCTCCAGGGAGGGCTGGAGAGACCCAGTACTTC.

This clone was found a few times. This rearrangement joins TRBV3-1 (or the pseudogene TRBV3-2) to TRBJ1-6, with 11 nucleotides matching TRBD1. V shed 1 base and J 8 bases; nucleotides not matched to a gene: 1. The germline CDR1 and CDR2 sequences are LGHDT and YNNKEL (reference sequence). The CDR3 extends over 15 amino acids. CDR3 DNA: TGTGCCAGCAGCCAAGCGGGACAGGGGGATTCACCCCTCCACTTT. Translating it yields CASSQAGQGDSPLHF.

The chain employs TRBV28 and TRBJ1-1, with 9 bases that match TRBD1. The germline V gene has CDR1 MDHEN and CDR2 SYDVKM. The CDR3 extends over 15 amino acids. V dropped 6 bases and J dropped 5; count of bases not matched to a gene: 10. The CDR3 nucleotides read TGTGCCAGCAGCAAATACACAGGGGGCGATACTGAAGCTTTCTTT. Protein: CASSKYTGGDTEAFF.

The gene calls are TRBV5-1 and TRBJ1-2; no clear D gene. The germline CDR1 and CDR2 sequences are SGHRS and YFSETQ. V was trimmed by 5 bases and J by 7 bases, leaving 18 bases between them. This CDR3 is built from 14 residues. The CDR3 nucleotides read TGCGCCAGCAGAACCGGGTGGGGAACGGGTGGCTACACCTTC. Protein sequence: CASRTGWGTGGYTF. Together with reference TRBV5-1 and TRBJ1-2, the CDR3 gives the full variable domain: KAGVTQTPRYLIKTRGQQVTLSCSPISGHRSVSWYQQTPGQGLQFLFEYFSETQRNKGNFPGRFSGRQFSNSRSEMNVSTLELGDSALYLCASRTGWGTGGYTFGSGTRLTVV.

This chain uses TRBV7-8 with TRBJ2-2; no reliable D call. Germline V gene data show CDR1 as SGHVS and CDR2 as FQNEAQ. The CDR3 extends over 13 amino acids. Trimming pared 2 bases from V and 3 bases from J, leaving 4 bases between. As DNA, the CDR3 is TGTGCCAGCAGCTTACAGTACACCGGGGAGCTGTTTTTT. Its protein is CASSLQYTGELFF. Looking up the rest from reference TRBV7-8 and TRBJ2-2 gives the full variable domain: GAGVSQSPRYKVAKRGQDVALRCDPISGHVSLFWYQQALGQGPEFLTYFQNEAQLDKSGLPSDRFFAERPEGSVSTLKIQRTQQEDSAVYLCASSLQYTGELFFGEGSRLTVL.

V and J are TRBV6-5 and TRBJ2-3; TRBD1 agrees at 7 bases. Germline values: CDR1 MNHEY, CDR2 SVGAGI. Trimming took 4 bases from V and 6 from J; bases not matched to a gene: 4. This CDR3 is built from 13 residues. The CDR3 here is CASSFDRVDTQYF. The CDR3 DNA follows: TGTGCCAGCAGTTTCGACAGGGTGGATACGCAGTATTTT.

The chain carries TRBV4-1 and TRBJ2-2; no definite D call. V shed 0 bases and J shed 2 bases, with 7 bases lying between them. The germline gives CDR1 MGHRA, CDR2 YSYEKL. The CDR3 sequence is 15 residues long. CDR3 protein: CASSQDRRNTGELFF. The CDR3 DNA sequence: TGCGCCAGCAGCCAAGACAGACGTAACACCGGGGAGCTGTTTTTT.

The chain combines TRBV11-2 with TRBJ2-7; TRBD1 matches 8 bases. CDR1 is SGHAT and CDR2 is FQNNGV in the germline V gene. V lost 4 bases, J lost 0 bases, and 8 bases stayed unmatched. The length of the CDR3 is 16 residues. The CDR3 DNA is TGTGCCAGCAGCTCGTCAGGGACAGGCTTCTCCTACGAGCAGTACTTC. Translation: CASSSSGTGFSYEQYF. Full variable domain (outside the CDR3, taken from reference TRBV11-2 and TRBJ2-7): EAGVAQSPRYKIIEKRQSVAFWCNPISGHATLYWYQQILGQGPKLLIQFQNNGVVDDSQLPKDRFSAERLKGVDSTLKIQPAKLEDSAVYLCASSSSGTGFSYEQYFGPGTRLTVT.

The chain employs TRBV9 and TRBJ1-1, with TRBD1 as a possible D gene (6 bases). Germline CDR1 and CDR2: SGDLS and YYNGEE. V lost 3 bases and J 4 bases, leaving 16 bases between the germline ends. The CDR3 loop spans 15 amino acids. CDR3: CASSGRGTLGTEAFF. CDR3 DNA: TGTGCCAGCAGCGGTAGGGGGACACTGGGCACTGAAGCTTTCTTT.

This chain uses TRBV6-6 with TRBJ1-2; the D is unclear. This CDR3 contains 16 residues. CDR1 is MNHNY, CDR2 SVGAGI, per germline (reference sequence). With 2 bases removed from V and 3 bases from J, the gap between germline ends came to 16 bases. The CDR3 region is CASSYVTAPKHYGYTF. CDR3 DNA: TGTGCCAGCAGTTACGTCACAGCGCCTAAGCACTATGGCTACACCTTC.